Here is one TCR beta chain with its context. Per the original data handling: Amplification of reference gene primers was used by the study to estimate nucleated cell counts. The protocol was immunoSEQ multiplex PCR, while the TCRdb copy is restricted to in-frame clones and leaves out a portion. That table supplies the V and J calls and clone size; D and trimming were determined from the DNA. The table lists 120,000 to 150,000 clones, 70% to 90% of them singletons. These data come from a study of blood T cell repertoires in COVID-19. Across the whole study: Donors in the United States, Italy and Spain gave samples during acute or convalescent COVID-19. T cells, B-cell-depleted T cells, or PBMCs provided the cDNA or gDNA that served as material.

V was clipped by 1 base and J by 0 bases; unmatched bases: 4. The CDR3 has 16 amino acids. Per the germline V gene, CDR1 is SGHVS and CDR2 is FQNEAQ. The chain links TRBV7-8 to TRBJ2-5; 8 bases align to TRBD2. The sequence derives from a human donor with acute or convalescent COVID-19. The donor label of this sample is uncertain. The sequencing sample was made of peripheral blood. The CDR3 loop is CASSLGLSGDQETQYF. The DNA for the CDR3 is TGTGCCAGCAGCTTAGGGCTTAGCGGGGACCAAGAGACCCAGTACTTC.